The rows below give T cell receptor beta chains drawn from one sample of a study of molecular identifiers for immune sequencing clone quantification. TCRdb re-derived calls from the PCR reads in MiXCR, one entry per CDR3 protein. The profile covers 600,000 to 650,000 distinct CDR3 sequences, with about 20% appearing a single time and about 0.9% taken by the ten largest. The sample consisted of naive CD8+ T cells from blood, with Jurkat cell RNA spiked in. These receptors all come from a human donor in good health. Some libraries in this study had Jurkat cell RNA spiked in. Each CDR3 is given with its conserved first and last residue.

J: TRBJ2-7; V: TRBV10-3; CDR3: CAISDAGTYEQYF
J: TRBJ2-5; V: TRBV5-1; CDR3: CASSLDQETQYF
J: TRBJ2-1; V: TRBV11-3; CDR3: CASGTSRDYHLGQFF
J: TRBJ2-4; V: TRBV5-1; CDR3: CASSSDGGGIQYF
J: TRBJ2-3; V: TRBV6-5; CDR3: CASSYDGGTDTQYF
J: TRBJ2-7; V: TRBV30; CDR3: CAWSVDSENEQYF
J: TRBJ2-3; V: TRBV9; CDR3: CASSRLQRVVGTDTQYF
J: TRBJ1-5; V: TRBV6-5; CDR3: CASSPGGGDNQPQHF
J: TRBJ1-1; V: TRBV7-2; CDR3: CASSLISFGTEAFF
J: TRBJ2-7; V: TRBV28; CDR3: CASSLVPRDEQYF
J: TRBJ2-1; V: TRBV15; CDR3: CATRAYRSSYNEQFF